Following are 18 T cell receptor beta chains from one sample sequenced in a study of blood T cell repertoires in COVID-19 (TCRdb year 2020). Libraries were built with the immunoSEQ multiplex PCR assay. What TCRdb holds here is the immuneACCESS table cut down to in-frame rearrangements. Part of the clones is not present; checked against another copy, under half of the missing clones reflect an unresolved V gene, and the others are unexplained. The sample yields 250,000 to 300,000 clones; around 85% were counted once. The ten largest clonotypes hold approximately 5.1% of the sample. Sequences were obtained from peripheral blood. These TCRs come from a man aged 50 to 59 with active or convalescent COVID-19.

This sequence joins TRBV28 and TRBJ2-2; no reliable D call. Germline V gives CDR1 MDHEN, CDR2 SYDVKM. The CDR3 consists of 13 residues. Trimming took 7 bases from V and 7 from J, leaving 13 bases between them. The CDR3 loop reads CASILTGSGELFF. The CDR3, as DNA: TGTGCCAGCATCCTTACGGGTAGCGGGGAGCTGTTTTTT.

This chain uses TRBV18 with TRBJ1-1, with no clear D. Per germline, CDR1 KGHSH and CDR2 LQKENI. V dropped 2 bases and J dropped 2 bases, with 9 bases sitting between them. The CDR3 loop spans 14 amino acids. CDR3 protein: CASSPAGINTEAFF. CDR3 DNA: TGTGCCAGCTCACCAGCAGGAATTAACACTGAAGCTTTCTTT. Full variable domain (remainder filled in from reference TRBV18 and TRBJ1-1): NAGVMQNPRHLVRRRGQEARLRCSPMKGHSHVYWYRQLPEEGLKFMVYLQKENIIDESGMPKERFSAEFPKEGPSILRIQQVVRGDSAAYFCASSPAGINTEAFFGQGTRLTVV.

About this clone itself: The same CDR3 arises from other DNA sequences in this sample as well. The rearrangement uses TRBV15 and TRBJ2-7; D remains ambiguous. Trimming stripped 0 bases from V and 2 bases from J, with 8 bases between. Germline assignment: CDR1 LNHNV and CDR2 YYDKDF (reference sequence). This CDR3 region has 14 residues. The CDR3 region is CATSREGRAYEQYF. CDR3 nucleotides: TGTGCCACCAGCAGAGAGGGCAGAGCCTACGAGCAGTACTTC.

CDR3 sequence: CASSLDGLPYEQYF. CDR3 nucleotide sequence: TGCGCCAGCAGCTTGGACGGACTTCCCTACGAGCAGTACTTC. The genes are TRBV5-1 and TRBJ2-7, with D possibly matching TRBD2 (5 bases). V was clipped by 0 bases and J by 2 bases, with 9 bases between them. Per germline, CDR1 SGHRS and CDR2 YFSETQ. This CDR3 is 14 amino acids long.

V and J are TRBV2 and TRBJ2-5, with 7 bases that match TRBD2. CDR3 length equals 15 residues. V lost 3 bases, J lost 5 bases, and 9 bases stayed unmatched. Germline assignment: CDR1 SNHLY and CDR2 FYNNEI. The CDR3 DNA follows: TGTGCCAGCAGTGATGCGGGAGCCCGTCTCGAGACCCAGTACTTC. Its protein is CASSDAGARLETQYF.

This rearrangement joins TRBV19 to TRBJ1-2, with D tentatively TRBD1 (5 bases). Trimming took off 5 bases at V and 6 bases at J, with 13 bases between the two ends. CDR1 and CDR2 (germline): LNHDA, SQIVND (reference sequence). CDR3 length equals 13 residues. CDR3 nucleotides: TGTGCCAGTAGTCCTCGACAGCGTGATGGCTACACCTTC. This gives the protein CASSPRQRDGYTF.

The DNA for the CDR3 is TGTGCCAGTAGTTCGTGGGACAGGGGGCCTCCAGATACGCAGTATTTT. Protein product: CASSSWDRGPPDTQYF. The chain has TRBV19 and TRBJ2-3, with 12 bases aligning to TRBD1. The V and J ends lost 5 bases and 4 bases, in that order; junction bases with no gene match: 7. The CDR3 is 16 residues long. Germline CDR1 reads LNHDA; CDR2 reads SQIVND (reference sequence).

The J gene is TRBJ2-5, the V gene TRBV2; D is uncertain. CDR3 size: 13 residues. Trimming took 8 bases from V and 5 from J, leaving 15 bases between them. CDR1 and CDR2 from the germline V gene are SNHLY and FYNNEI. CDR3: CASWALEHETQYF. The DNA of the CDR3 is TGTGCCAGCTGGGCCCTCGAGCACGAGACCCAGTACTTC.

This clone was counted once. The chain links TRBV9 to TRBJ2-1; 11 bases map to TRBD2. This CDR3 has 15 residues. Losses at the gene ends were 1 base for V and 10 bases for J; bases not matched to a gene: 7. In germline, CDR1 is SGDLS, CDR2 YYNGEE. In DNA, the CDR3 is TGTGCCAGCAGCGTAATAGCGGGAGGGGGAGGGGAGCAGTTCTTC. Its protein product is CASSVIAGGGGEQFF.

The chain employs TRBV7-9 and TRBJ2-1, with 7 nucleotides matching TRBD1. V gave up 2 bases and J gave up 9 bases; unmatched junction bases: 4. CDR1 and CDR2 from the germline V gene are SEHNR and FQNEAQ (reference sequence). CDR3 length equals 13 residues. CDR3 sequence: CASSLKGAGEQFF. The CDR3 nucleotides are TGTGCCAGCAGCTTAAAGGGGGCGGGTGAGCAGTTCTTC.

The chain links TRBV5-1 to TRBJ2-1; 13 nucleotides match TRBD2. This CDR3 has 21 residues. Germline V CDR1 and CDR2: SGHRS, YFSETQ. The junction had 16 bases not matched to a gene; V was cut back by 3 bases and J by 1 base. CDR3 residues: CASSSYRTSGRAVVSYNEQFF. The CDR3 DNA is TGCGCCAGCAGCTCCTACAGAACTAGCGGGAGGGCAGTGGTTTCCTACAATGAGCAGTTCTTC.

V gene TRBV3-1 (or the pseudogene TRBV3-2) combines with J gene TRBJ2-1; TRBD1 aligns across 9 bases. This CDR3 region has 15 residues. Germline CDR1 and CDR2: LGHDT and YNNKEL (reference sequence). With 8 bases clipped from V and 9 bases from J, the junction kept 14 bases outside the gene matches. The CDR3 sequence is CASEVNRGQSGEQFF. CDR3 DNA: TGTGCCAGCGAGGTCAACAGGGGGCAGTCCGGTGAGCAGTTCTTC.

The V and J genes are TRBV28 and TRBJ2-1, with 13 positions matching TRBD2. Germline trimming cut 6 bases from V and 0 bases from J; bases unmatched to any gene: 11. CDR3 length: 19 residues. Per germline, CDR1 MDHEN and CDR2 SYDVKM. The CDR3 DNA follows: TGTGCCAGCAGCTATAACGGATGGACTAGCGGGAGCTCCTACAATGAGCAGTTCTTC. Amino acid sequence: CASSYNGWTSGSSYNEQFF.

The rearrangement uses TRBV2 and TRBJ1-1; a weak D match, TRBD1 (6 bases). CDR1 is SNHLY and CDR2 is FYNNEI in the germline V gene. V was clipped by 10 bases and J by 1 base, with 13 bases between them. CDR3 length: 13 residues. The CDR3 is CANRGQPNTEAFF. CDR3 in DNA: TGTGCCAACAGAGGACAGCCGAACACTGAAGCTTTCTTT.

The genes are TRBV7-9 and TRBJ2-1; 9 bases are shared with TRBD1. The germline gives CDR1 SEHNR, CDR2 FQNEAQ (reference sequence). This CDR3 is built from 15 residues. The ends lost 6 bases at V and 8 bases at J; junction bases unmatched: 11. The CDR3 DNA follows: TGTGCCAGCAGTTATCGACAGGGGGGCTCGGATGAGCAGTTCTTC. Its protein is CASSYRQGGSDEQFF.

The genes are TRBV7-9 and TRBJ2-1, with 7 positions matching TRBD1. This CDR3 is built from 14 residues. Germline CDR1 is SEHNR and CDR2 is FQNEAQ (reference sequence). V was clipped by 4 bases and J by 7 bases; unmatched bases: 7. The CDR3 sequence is CASSSRDSGNEQFF. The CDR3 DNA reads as TGTGCCAGCAGCTCCAGGGACAGCGGTAATGAGCAGTTCTTC.

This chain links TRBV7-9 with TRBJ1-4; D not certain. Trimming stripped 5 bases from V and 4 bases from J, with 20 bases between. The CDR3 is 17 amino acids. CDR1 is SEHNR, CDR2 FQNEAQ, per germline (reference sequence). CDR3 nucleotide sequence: TGTGCCAGCAGCCTCCCCGATCAGGCCCGTATTAATGAAAAACTGTTTTTT. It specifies CASSLPDQARINEKLFF.

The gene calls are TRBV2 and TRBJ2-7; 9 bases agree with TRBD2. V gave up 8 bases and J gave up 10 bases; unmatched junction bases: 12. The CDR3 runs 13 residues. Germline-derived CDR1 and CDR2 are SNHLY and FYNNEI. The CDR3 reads CASGIAGESGQYF. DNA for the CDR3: TGTGCCAGCGGGATAGCGGGAGAATCTGGACAGTACTTC.